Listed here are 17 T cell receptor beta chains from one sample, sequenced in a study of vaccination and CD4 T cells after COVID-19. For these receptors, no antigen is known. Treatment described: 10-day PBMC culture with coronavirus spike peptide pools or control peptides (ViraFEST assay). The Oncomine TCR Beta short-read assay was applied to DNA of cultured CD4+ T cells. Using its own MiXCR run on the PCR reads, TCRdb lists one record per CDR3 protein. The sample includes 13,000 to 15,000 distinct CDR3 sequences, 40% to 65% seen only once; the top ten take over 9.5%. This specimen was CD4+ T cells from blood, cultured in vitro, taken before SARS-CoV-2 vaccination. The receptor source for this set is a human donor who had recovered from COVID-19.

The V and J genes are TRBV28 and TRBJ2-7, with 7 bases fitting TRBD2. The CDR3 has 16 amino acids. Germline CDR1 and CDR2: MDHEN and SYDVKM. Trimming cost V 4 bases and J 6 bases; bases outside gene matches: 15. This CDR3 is CASSSLGGRGEGEQYF. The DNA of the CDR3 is TGTGCCAGCAGTTCCCTCGGAGGGAGGGGAGAGGGCGAGCAGTACTTC.

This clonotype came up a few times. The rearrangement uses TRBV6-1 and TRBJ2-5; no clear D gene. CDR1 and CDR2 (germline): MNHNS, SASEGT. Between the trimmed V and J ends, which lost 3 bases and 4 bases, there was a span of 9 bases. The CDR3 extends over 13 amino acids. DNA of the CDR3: TGTGCCAGCAGTGACACAGAGCGAGAGACCCAGTACTTC. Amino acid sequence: CASSDTERETQYF.

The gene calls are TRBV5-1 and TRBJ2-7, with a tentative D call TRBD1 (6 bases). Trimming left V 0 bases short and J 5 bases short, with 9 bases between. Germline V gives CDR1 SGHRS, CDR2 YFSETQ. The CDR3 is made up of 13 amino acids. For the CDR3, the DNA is TGCGCCAGCAGCTTGGCGACAGGCCACGAGCAGTACTTC. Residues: CASSLATGHEQYF. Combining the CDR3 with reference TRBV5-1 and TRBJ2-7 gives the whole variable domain KAGVTQTPRYLIKTRGQQVTLSCSPISGHRSVSWYQQTPGQGLQFLFEYFSETQRNKGNFPGRFSGRQFSNSRSEMNVSTLELGDSALYLCASSLATGHEQYFGPGTRLTVT.

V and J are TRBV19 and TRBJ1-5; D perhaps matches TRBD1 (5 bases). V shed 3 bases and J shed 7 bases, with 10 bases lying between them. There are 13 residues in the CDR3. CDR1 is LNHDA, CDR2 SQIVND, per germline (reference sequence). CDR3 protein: CASSISGFQPQHF. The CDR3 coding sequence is TGTGCCAGTAGTATCTCAGGGTTCCAGCCCCAGCATTTT.

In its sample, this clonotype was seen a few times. CDR3 residues: CSAAHPTSTDTQYF. The CDR3 nucleotides are TGCAGTGCCGCACATCCAACTAGCACAGATACGCAGTATTTT. The V and J genes are TRBV20-1 and TRBJ2-3; D not certain. The CDR3 has 14 residues. The V gene's germline CDR1 is DFQATT and CDR2 SNEGSKA (reference sequence). Trimming took 6 bases from V and 0 from J, leaving 13 bases between them.

The CDR3 bases are TGTGCCAGCAGTGAAAGGGACTATGGCTACACCTTC. It is translated as CASSERDYGYTF. This rearrangement joins TRBV6-1 to TRBJ1-2; the D is unclear. This CDR3 has 12 residues. V lost 2 bases, J lost 3 bases, and 4 bases lay in between. Germline V gene sequence: CDR1 MNHNS, CDR2 SASEGT.

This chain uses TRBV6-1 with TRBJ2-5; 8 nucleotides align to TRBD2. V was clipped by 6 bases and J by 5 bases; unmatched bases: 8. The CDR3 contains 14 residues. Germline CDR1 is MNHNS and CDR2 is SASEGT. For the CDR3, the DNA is TGTGCCAGCAGGGCCGGGAGGGCCGGTGAGACCCAGTACTTC. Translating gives CASRAGRAGETQYF.

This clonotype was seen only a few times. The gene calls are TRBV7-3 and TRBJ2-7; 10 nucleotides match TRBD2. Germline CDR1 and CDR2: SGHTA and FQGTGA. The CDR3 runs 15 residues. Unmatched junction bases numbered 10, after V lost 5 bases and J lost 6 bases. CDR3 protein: CASSLIAGGSSEQYF. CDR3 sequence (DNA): TGTGCCAGCAGCCTTATAGCGGGAGGTTCCAGCGAGCAGTACTTC.

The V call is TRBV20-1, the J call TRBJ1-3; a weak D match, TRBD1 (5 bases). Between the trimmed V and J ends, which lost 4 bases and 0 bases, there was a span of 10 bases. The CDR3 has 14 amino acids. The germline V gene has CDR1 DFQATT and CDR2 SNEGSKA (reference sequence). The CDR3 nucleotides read TGCAGTGCTAACAGGAGAAGCTCTGGAAACACCATATATTTT. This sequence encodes CSANRRSSGNTIYF.

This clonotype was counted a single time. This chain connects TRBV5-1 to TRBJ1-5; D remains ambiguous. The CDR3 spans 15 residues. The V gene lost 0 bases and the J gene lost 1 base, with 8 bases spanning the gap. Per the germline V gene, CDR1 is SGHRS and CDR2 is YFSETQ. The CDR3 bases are TGCGCCAGCAGCTTGGCTGGGGTAAGCAATCAGCCCCAGCATTTT. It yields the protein CASSLAGVSNQPQHF.

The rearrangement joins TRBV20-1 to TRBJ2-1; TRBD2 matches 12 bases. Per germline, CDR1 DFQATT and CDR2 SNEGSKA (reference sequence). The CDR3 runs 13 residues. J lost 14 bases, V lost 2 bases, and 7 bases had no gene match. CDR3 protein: CSARLAGGPGEFF. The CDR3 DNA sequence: TGCAGTGCTAGACTAGCGGGAGGGCCCGGGGAGTTCTTC.

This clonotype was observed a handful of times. The CDR3 DNA follows: TGTGCCAGCAGTTCACGACAGGGGGCCTACGAGCAGTACTTC. This gives the protein CASSSRQGAYEQYF. The chain combines TRBV6-5 with TRBJ2-7, with 9 bases lining up with TRBD1. CDR3 length: 14 amino acids. Germline-derived CDR1 and CDR2 are MNHEY and SVGAGI. J gave up 2 bases and V 4 bases, and 3 bases lay outside the gene matches.

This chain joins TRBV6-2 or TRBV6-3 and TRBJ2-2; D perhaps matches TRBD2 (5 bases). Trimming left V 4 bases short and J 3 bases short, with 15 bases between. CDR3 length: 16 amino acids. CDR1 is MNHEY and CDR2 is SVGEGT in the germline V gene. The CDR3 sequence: CASSFGAAIHTGELFF. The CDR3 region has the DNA TGTGCCAGCAGTTTTGGAGCGGCAATACACACCGGGGAGCTGTTTTTT.

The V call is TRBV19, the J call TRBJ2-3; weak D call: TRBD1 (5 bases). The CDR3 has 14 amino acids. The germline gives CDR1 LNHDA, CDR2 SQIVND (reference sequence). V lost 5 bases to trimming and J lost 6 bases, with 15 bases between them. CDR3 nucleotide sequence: TGTGCCAGTAGTTACCAGGGTGGAGTCGATACGCAGTATTTT. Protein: CASSYQGGVDTQYF.

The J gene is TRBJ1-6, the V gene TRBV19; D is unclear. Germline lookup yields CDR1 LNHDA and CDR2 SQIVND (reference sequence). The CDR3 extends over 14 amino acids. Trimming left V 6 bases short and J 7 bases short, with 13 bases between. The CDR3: CASSPGRGNSPLHF. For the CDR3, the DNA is TGTGCCAGTAGCCCTGGTCGAGGGAATTCACCCCTCCACTTT.

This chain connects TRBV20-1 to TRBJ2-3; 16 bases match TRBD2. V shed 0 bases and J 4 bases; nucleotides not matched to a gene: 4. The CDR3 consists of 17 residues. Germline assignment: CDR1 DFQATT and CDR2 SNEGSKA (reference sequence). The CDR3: CSARDGTSGRASDTQYF. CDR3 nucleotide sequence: TGCAGTGCTAGAGATGGGACTAGCGGGAGGGCCTCAGATACGCAGTATTTT.

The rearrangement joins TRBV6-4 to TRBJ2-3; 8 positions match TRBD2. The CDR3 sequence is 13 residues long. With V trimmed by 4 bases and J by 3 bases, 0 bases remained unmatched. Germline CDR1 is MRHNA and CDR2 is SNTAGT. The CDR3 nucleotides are TGTGCCAGCAGTGCTAGCGGGACAGATACGCAGTATTTT. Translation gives CASSASGTDTQYF.